The 25 T cell receptor beta chains given below trace back to one sample, sequenced in a study of blood T cell repertoires in COVID-19. Generated by immunoSEQ multiplex PCR, the TCRdb table keeps only in-frame clones and is missing some. Here the sample spans under 150,000 clones, around four fifths being singletons. The sequenced sample consisted of peripheral blood. Source of these receptors: a human donor in a cohort sampled during active COVID-19.

The chain joins TRBV5-1 to TRBJ1-3; D gene ambiguous. The CDR3 has 14 residues. Trimming cost V 3 bases and J 0 bases, with 7 bases left between them. The germline V gene encodes CDR1 SGHRS and CDR2 YFSETQ. CDR3 region: CASSSPSSGNTIYF. The CDR3 DNA sequence: TGCGCCAGCAGCTCCCCATCCTCTGGAAACACCATATATTTT.

The chain carries TRBV15 and TRBJ1-5, with 7 nucleotides matching TRBD1. Germline CDR1 LNHNV, CDR2 YYDKDF (reference sequence). The V gene end was trimmed by 2 bases and the J gene end by 3 bases; junction bases not matched to a gene: 7. CDR3 length: 16 residues. CDR3 DNA sequence: TGTGCCACCAGCAGACACAGGGACAGCACCAATCAGCCCCAGCATTTT. This gives the protein CATSRHRDSTNQPQHF.

V gene TRBV7-2 combines with J gene TRBJ1-1; TRBD1 might be the D (6 bases). This CDR3 is 14 amino acids long. Trimming cost V 1 base and J 8 bases, with 14 bases left between them. Germline CDR1 SGHTA, CDR2 FQGNSA. CDR3 protein: CASSLGGGVREAFF. CDR3 in DNA: TGTGCCAGCAGCTTAGGAGGGGGTGTTCGAGAAGCTTTCTTT.

CDR3 sequence (DNA): TGTGCCAGCAGCAAGACAGGGGGCAATCAGCCCCAGCATTTT. Its protein product is CASSKTGGNQPQHF. The V gene is TRBV6-2 or TRBV6-3, the J gene TRBJ1-5; 8 nucleotides agree with TRBD1. Trimming at V came to 6 bases and at J to 2 bases, leaving 3 bases not matched to a gene. The CDR3 is 14 residues long. Per germline, CDR1 MNHEY and CDR2 SVGEGT.

J is TRBJ1-4 and V is TRBV28, with a weak D call TRBD1 (6 bases). The CDR3 loop spans 13 amino acids. Germline lookup yields CDR1 MDHEN and CDR2 SYDVKM. The V gene lost 8 bases and the J gene lost 7 bases, with 14 bases spanning the gap. CDR3 nucleotide sequence: TGTGCCAGCCATGGCAGGGGAGTTGAAAAACTGTTTTTT. This codes for CASHGRGVEKLFF. The full variable domain, rest sourced from reference TRBV28 and TRBJ1-4, is DVKVTQSSRYLVKRTGEKVFLECVQDMDHENMFWYRQDPGLGLRLIYFSYDVKMKEKGDIPEGYSVSREKKERFSLILESASTNQTSMYLCASHGRGVEKLFFGSGTQLSVL.

V is TRBV5-1 and J is TRBJ1-1; the match to TRBD1 covers 10 bases. The CDR3 is made up of 13 amino acids. Losses at the gene ends were 5 bases for V and 6 bases for J; bases not matched to a gene: 4. Germline CDR1 SGHRS, CDR2 YFSETQ. The CDR3 DNA reads as TGCGCCAGCAGATCTGGACAGGGGGCTGAAGCTTTCTTT. It yields the protein CASRSGQGAEAFF.

The chain uses TRBV5-1 and TRBJ2-3, with 7 bases that match TRBD2. The germline CDR1 and CDR2 sequences are SGHRS and YFSETQ. V shed 4 bases and J 2 bases; nucleotides not matched to a gene: 1. The CDR3 totals 13 residues. This chain's CDR3 is CASSSGDTDTQYF. CDR3 nucleotide sequence: TGCGCCAGCAGCAGCGGGGACACAGATACGCAGTATTTT.

V usage is TRBV18 and J usage is TRBJ2-7; D is undetermined. In germline, CDR1 is KGHSH, CDR2 LQKENI. The CDR3 consists of 14 residues. V lost 4 bases to trimming and J lost 0 bases, with 10 bases between them. The chain's CDR3 is CASSRQVSSYEQYF. Here the CDR3 DNA reads TGTGCCAGCTCACGGCAGGTCAGCTCCTACGAGCAGTACTTC.

In its sample, this clone was seen a few times. The rearrangement links TRBV7-2 to TRBJ2-5; no reliable D call. V was cut by 4 bases and J by 5 bases, with 14 bases left in between. Germline assignment: CDR1 SGHTA and CDR2 FQGNSA. The CDR3 runs to 14 residues. The CDR3 DNA reads TGTGCCAGCAGCTATCAGGCGTCTGGGGAGACCCAGTACTTC. It is translated as CASSYQASGETQYF.

This sequence joins TRBV3-1 (or the pseudogene TRBV3-2) and TRBJ1-1; D not certain. Germline CDR1 and CDR2: LGHDT and YNNKEL (reference sequence). This CDR3 is built from 12 residues. V shed 3 bases and J shed 1 base, with 3 bases lying between them. The CDR3 loop reads CASSHRNTEAFF. CDR3 in DNA: TGTGCCAGCAGCCACCGGAACACTGAAGCTTTCTTT.

The J gene is TRBJ1-2, the V gene TRBV5-1; 9 bases agree with TRBD1. With V trimmed by 2 bases and J by 6 bases, 8 bases remained unmatched. In germline, CDR1 is SGHRS, CDR2 YFSETQ. The CDR3 is 15 residues long. CDR3 protein: CASSFKQGALDGYTF. CDR3 bases: TGCGCCAGCAGCTTCAAACAGGGGGCCCTAGATGGCTACACCTTC.

This clone was seen just once. This rearrangement joins TRBV28 to TRBJ2-4; 11 nucleotides align to TRBD1. Trimming at V came to 2 bases and at J to 1 base, leaving 7 bases not matched to a gene. The CDR3 runs to 18 residues. CDR1 and CDR2 from the germline V gene are MDHEN and SYDVKM. CDR3 loop: CASSLRTGGVGAKNIQYF. The CDR3 region has the DNA TGTGCCAGCAGTTTAAGGACAGGGGGCGTTGGGGCCAAAAACATTCAGTACTTC.

This rearrangement joins TRBV15 to TRBJ1-1; D is possibly TRBD1 (5 bases). V lost 4 bases to trimming and J lost 0 bases, with 12 bases between them. CDR1 LNHNV and CDR2 YYDKDF come from the germline V gene (reference sequence). CDR3 length equals 15 residues. CDR3 sequence (DNA): TGTGCCACCAGCAAAAAGGGACTCATGAACACTGAAGCTTTCTTT. Translation gives CATSKKGLMNTEAFF.

The V gene is TRBV10-3, the J gene TRBJ1-1; 9 bases line up with TRBD1. The CDR3 is 13 amino acids. CDR1 is ENHRY and CDR2 is SYGVKD in the germline V gene. V shed 6 bases and J 4 bases; nucleotides not matched to a gene: 3. The CDR3 DNA reads as TGTGCCATCAGGGAGGACAGGGGCACTGAAGCTTTCTTT. It codes for CAIREDRGTEAFF.

This chain links TRBV16 with TRBJ1-1; D is unclear. Between the trimmed V and J ends, which lost 2 bases and 1 base, there was a span of 5 bases. The CDR3 has 13 amino acids. Germline V lookup: CDR1 KGHSY, CDR2 FQNENV. CDR3 region: CASSQLANTEAFF. The CDR3 bases are TGTGCCAGCAGCCAACTAGCGAACACTGAAGCTTTCTTT.

V gene TRBV4-1 combines with J gene TRBJ1-2, with D unresolved. CDR1 MGHRA and CDR2 YSYEKL come from the germline V gene. V was clipped by 0 bases and J by 1 base, with 9 bases between them. The CDR3 contains 15 residues. The CDR3 sequence is CASSQDRNINYGYTF. DNA of the CDR3: TGCGCCAGCAGCCAAGACAGAAATATTAACTATGGCTACACCTTC.

This chain joins TRBV5-1 and TRBJ1-5, with no clear D. In germline, CDR1 is SGHRS, CDR2 YFSETQ. The ends were cut back, 2 bases at V and 2 bases at J, with 8 bases in the middle. The CDR3 contains 14 residues. This CDR3 is CASSFEGGNQPQHF. The CDR3 nucleotides are TGCGCCAGCAGCTTTGAGGGTGGCAATCAGCCCCAGCATTTT.

This chain joins TRBV4-1 and TRBJ2-1; 8 nucleotides agree with TRBD1. In germline, CDR1 is MGHRA, CDR2 YSYEKL. V trimming: 4 bases; J trimming: 7 bases; junction bases outside the gene matches: 9. CDR3 length: 15 amino acids. CDR3 sequence (DNA): TGCGCCAGCAGCCTACAGGGGGTATCGCGGAATGAGCAGTTCTTC. This gives the protein CASSLQGVSRNEQFF.

The gene calls are TRBV6-2 or TRBV6-3 and TRBJ1-1; no clear D. Trimming removed 1 base from V and 6 bases from J, with 12 bases in between. The CDR3 extends over 14 amino acids. Germline V lookup: CDR1 MNHEY, CDR2 SVGEGT. CDR3 DNA sequence: TGTGCCAGCAGTTACTTCGGTACGGGGTCTGAAGCTTTCTTT. It specifies CASSYFGTGSEAFF.

The rearrangement uses TRBV19 and TRBJ2-5; TRBD1 matches at 8 bases. The J segment lost 5 bases and the V segment lost 6 bases, leaving 8 bases of the junction unmatched. Germline CDR1 LNHDA, CDR2 SQIVND (reference sequence). The CDR3 has 14 residues. CDR3 protein: CASRHQGAGETQYF. The DNA of the CDR3 is TGTGCCAGTAGACATCAGGGGGCCGGCGAGACCCAGTACTTC.

This clone was seen once. This chain joins TRBV6-5 and TRBJ1-3; 8 bases fit TRBD1. The CDR3 length is 15 residues. V lost 0 bases and J lost 5; bases outside the gene matches: 3. Germline V CDR1 and CDR2: MNHEY, SVGAGI. The CDR3 reads CASSYSGQDRNTIYF. Here the CDR3 DNA reads TGTGCCAGCAGTTACTCGGGACAGGATAGAAACACCATATATTTT.

The CDR3, as DNA: TGTGCCAGCAGCTTAGGAGTGAGGGCCTCAGAGGGTGTGCGAGAGACCCAGTACTTC. Translated, it gives CASSLGVRASEGVRETQYF. J is TRBJ2-5 and V is TRBV7-6; D might be TRBD2 (5 bases). Germline V gene sequence: CDR1 SGHVS, CDR2 FNYEAQ. The ends were cut back, 1 base at V and 4 bases at J, with 25 bases in the middle. CDR3 length equals 19 residues.

V gene TRBV7-2 combines with J gene TRBJ2-2; tentative D call: TRBD2 (5 bases). The CDR3 spans 14 residues. Trimming took 3 bases from V and 7 from J, leaving 12 bases between them. Per germline, CDR1 SGHTA and CDR2 FQGNSA. CDR3 residues: CASSLQDWNGELFF. The CDR3 nucleotides read TGTGCCAGCAGCTTGCAGGACTGGAACGGGGAGCTGTTTTTT.

This clone is labeled as large (0.1 to 1%). CDR3 protein: CASTSPSGGRGYTF. In DNA form, the CDR3 reads TGTGCCAGCACCTCCCCGTCGGGGGGTCGCGGCTACACCTTC. The chain has TRBV28 and TRBJ1-2; maybe TRBD1 (5 bases). The CDR3 contains 14 residues. Germline lookup yields CDR1 MDHEN and CDR2 SYDVKM. The ends were cut back, 7 bases at V and 8 bases at J, with 20 bases in the middle.

The chain carries TRBV2 and TRBJ2-2; no definite D call. The CDR3 consists of 15 residues. Germline V gene data show CDR1 as SNHLY and CDR2 as FYNNEI. V shed 6 bases and J shed 4 bases, with 15 bases lying between them. As DNA, the CDR3 is TGTGCCAGCAGCGAGGAGTCCCCCGGCACCGGGGAGCTGTTTTTT. This codes for CASSEESPGTGELFF.